These 17 T cell receptor beta chains originate from one sample sequenced in a study of T cell responses to AZD1222 COVID-19 vaccine. Clones were read by immunoSEQ multiplex PCR, and TCRdb kept only the in-frame ones, dropping some. Of approximately 130,000 clones detected, roughly 93% appear once; the ten largest clones hold roughly 1%. Sequencing used peripheral blood, obtained on day 0 of AZD1222 vaccination. All receptors come from an adult in good health.

This clone was recorded only once. V is TRBV28 and J is TRBJ1-5, with unresolved D. The length of the CDR3 is 13 residues. Germline assignment: CDR1 MDHEN and CDR2 SYDVKM. V dropped 7 bases and J dropped 6 bases, with 13 bases sitting between them. As DNA, the CDR3 is TGTGCCAGCACCCCCGAGGGTGGTCAGCCCCAGCATTTT. Protein product: CASTPEGGQPQHF.

V is TRBV3-1 (or the pseudogene TRBV3-2) and J is TRBJ1-3, with D tentatively TRBD1 (5 bases). The CDR3 runs to 17 residues. With 2 bases removed from V and 3 bases from J, the gap between germline ends came to 17 bases. CDR1 is LGHDT, CDR2 YNNKEL, per germline (reference sequence). The CDR3 is CASSQFRGQGRGNTIYF. CDR3 bases: TGTGCCAGCAGCCAATTTCGAGGACAAGGCCGTGGAAACACCATATATTTT.

The chain combines TRBV2 with TRBJ1-1; no reliable D call. There are 13 residues in the CDR3. Germline V gives CDR1 SNHLY, CDR2 FYNNEI. The ends were cut back, 8 bases at V and 0 bases at J, with 10 bases in the middle. Written as DNA, the CDR3 is TGTGCCAGCGACCCAGGAATGAACACTGAAGCTTTCTTT. Translated, it gives CASDPGMNTEAFF.

This clone was seen just once. Written as DNA, the CDR3 is TGCGCCAGCAGCTTGGCCTTAGATAGCGGGGGTTCCTACGAGCAGTACTTC. Amino acids: CASSLALDSGGSYEQYF. The chain couples TRBV5-1 to TRBJ2-7; 9 positions match TRBD2. Trimming took 0 bases from V and 1 from J; bases not matched to a gene: 8. CDR1 and CDR2 from the germline V gene are SGHRS and YFSETQ. This CDR3 comprises 17 residues.

The chain carries TRBV19 and TRBJ1-2; 7 bases are shared with TRBD1. The CDR3 runs 19 residues. V lost 0 bases to trimming and J lost 0 bases; unmatched junction nucleotides: 13. The germline V gene encodes CDR1 LNHDA and CDR2 SQIVND (reference sequence). CDR3 in amino acids: CASSIEGMDRRKANYGYTF. CDR3 coding DNA: TGTGCCAGTAGTATAGAGGGGATGGACAGGCGAAAAGCTAACTATGGCTACACCTTC.

This sequence joins TRBV6-6 and TRBJ2-1, with 13 nucleotides matching TRBD2. The CDR3 runs 19 residues. Germline V gene lookup returns CDR1 MNHNY and CDR2 SVGAGI (reference sequence). Trimming removed 5 bases from V and 0 bases from J; junction bases left unmatched: 10. CDR3 DNA sequence: TGTGCCAGCAGTCGTATCCCGGGACTAGCGGGGAGCTCCTACAATGAGCAGTTCTTC. The encoded protein is CASSRIPGLAGSSYNEQFF.

The rearrangement joins TRBV19 to TRBJ1-1; a possible D gene is TRBD1 (6 bases). This CDR3 spans 15 amino acids. Germline lookup yields CDR1 LNHDA and CDR2 SQIVND (reference sequence). With 0 bases removed from V and 4 bases from J, the gap between germline ends came to 12 bases. The CDR3 loop is CASSIDPGAGTEAFF. The CDR3, as DNA: TGTGCCAGTAGTATAGATCCGGGGGCGGGCACTGAAGCTTTCTTT.

The J gene is TRBJ1-2, the V gene TRBV19, with TRBD1 identical over 12 bases. V lost 5 bases, J lost 8 bases, and 3 bases stayed unmatched. Germline V lookup: CDR1 LNHDA, CDR2 SQIVND (reference sequence). The CDR3 loop spans 13 amino acids. The chain's CDR3 is CASSPGQGAGYTF. The CDR3 DNA sequence: TGTGCCAGTAGTCCGGGACAGGGGGCCGGCTACACCTTC.

The V gene is TRBV6-9, the J gene TRBJ1-4; possibly TRBD1 for D (6 bases). The CDR3 runs to 12 residues. Germline V gene data show CDR1 as MNHGY and CDR2 as SVAAGI. The V gene lost 9 bases and the J gene lost 8 bases, with 13 bases spanning the gap. CDR3 nucleotide sequence: TGTGCCAGTACAGGGAGGAAAGAAAAACTGTTTTTT. It codes for CASTGRKEKLFF.

This clone was detected a few times. This rearrangement joins TRBV10-3 to TRBJ2-5; TRBD2 matches 8 bases. The trim removed 1 base at V and 2 bases at J, leaving 6 bases unmatched. This CDR3 spans 16 amino acids. Germline V gene lookup returns CDR1 ENHRY and CDR2 SYGVKD. The CDR3 here is CAISEFKAGAQETQYF. For the CDR3, the DNA is TGTGCCATCAGTGAGTTCAAAGCGGGGGCTCAAGAGACCCAGTACTTC.

J is TRBJ2-5 and V is TRBV25-1; 8 bases are a match to TRBD2. Trimming took 1 base from V and 5 from J; bases not matched to a gene: 3. The CDR3 covers 14 residues. From germline, CDR1 is MGHDK and CDR2 SYGVNS. The CDR3 loop reads CASSELVAGETQYF. The CDR3 region has the DNA TGTGCCAGCAGTGAATTGGTAGCGGGGGAGACCCAGTACTTC.

This sequence joins TRBV9 and TRBJ1-1, with D tentatively TRBD1 (5 bases). The germline CDR1 and CDR2 sequences are SGDLS and YYNGEE. V lost 4 bases and J lost 11, with 18 bases in between. The CDR3 length is 13 residues. The DNA of the CDR3 is TGTGCCAGCAGCCCAGGGATCGGGCGGCGGGCTTTCTTT. It encodes CASSPGIGRRAFF.

The chain combines TRBV5-6 with TRBJ2-5; D remains unclear. This CDR3 comprises 13 residues. Looked up from germline, CDR1 is SGHDT and CDR2 is YYEEEE. The germline V and J ends were trimmed by 1 base and 4 bases, with 8 bases remaining between them. CDR3 in amino acids: CASSLWVGETQYF. Here the CDR3 DNA reads TGTGCCAGCAGCTTGTGGGTGGGAGAGACCCAGTACTTC.

The J gene is TRBJ1-5, the V gene TRBV7-9, with D possibly TRBD1 on 5 matching bases. Trimming removed 1 base at V and 0 bases at J, with 10 bases between. The CDR3 contains 16 residues. The germline V gene has CDR1 SEHNR and CDR2 FQNEAQ (reference sequence). CDR3 sequence: CASSLVGPGSNQPQHF. CDR3 nucleotide sequence: TGTGCCAGCAGCTTAGTGGGGCCTGGTAGCAATCAGCCCCAGCATTTT.

This clone was recorded a few times. The CDR3 coding sequence is TGTGCCAGCAGCTTGTGGCCGGGGTCCCAAGATGGCTACACCTTC. It encodes CASSLWPGSQDGYTF. The rearrangement uses TRBV5-6 and TRBJ1-2; no clear D gene. Between the trimmed V and J ends, which lost 1 base and 6 bases, there was a span of 16 bases. Germline V lookup: CDR1 SGHDT, CDR2 YYEEEE. CDR3 length: 15 amino acids.

The rearrangement links TRBV5-1 to TRBJ2-7, with TRBD1 matching over 7 bases. V was pared by 5 bases and J by 3 bases, with 11 bases of the junction left unmatched. The CDR3 totals 15 residues. Per the germline V gene, CDR1 is SGHRS and CDR2 is YFSETQ. CDR3 protein: CASRGVGTDFYEQYF. CDR3 DNA: TGCGCCAGCAGAGGGGTTGGGACAGACTTCTACGAGCAGTACTTC.

The chain couples TRBV13 to TRBJ1-1; D is undetermined. The germline CDR1 and CDR2 sequences are PRHDT and FYEKMQ (reference sequence). The V and J ends lost 0 bases and 2 bases respectively, with 4 bases between them. The CDR3 has 13 amino acids. The CDR3: CASSLGGNTEAFF. The DNA for the CDR3 is TGTGCCAGCAGCTTAGGGGGAAACACTGAAGCTTTCTTT.